These 5 T cell receptor beta chains share one sample of origin, sequenced in a study of graft-versus-host responses after intestinal transplantation. Measured with immunoSEQ multiplex PCR; TCRdb has only the in-frame clones, and not every one. The table includes 100,000 or so clones, 92% detected once. Antigen specificity for these receptors is unknown. The source was unstimulated CD4+ T cells sorted from spleen or lymph node cells, collected before intestinal transplant. Every receptor here comes from a human donor who received an intestinal transplant.

The chain is built from TRBV7-8 and TRBJ1-1; 11 bases are shared with TRBD1. The germline gives CDR1 SGHVS, CDR2 FQNEAQ. This CDR3 region has 17 residues. With 5 bases clipped from V and 5 bases from J, the junction kept 13 bases outside the gene matches. CDR3 DNA: TGTGCCAGCAGCAATAATAGACGGACAGGGGGCGATACTGAAGCTTTCTTT. Its protein product is CASSNNRRTGGDTEAFF.

In this sample, this clone turned up once. The rearrangement uses TRBV30 and TRBJ1-3, with 8 bases lining up with TRBD1. CDR1 and CDR2 (germline): GTSNPN, SVGIG (reference sequence). The CDR3 is made up of 15 amino acids. V lost 1 base, J lost 6 bases, and 8 bases stayed unmatched. This CDR3 is CAWSGETGVTNTIYF. The CDR3 DNA reads TGTGCCTGGAGTGGAGAGACAGGGGTGACAAACACCATATATTTT.

The V call is TRBV7-8, the J call TRBJ1-3; D is possibly TRBD1 (5 bases). The CDR3 contains 17 residues. Germline assignment: CDR1 SGHVS and CDR2 FQNEAQ. Trimming stripped 5 bases from V and 0 bases from J, with 17 bases between. CDR3 protein: CASSLGTGGLSGNTIYF. The CDR3 DNA follows: TGTGCCAGCAGCCTAGGGACTGGAGGGCTCTCTGGAAACACCATATATTTT.

This clone appeared a single time. The chain carries TRBV19 and TRBJ1-5; D is unresolved. The length of the CDR3 is 12 residues. Germline CDR1 LNHDA, CDR2 SQIVND (reference sequence). The V end was cut by 3 bases, the J end by 9 bases, with 9 bases between. CDR3 residues: CASSIIRMPQHF. CDR3 in DNA: TGTGCCAGTAGTATTATCAGAATGCCCCAGCATTTT.

This clone has just one count. The chain recombines TRBV7-6 with TRBJ2-3, with 11 bases fitting TRBD2. The CDR3 loop spans 20 amino acids. Per germline, CDR1 SGHVS and CDR2 FNYEAQ. The ends lost 1 base at V and 4 bases at J; junction bases unmatched: 16. CDR3 sequence (DNA): TGTGCCAGCAGCTTAGGGGGGTTTACTAGCGGGAGTCTTTCAGCAGATACGCAGTATTTT. It specifies CASSLGGFTSGSLSADTQYF.